This T cell receptor beta chain originates from a study of T cell clonality in common variable immunodeficiency. Study-wide points: TCRbeta clonality was increased in CVID versus healthy controls.

In this sample, this clone turned up many times. The antigen is undetermined. Coverage ceases 3 residues before the CDR3 finishes, and the germline J gene fills in the end. Produced via immunoSEQ multiplex PCR; TCRdb's table is partial and in-frame only. The sample shows 75,000 to 85,000 clones, none of them appearing just once. The CDR3 is 16 residues long. CDR1 is MDHEN, CDR2 SYDVKM, per germline. J was trimmed by 0 bases and V by 4 bases; bases with no gene match: 5. The receptor was derived from a person between 18 and 70 years old in good health. This chain joins TRBV28 and TRBJ2-4; 8 bases agree with TRBD1. Sequences were obtained from peripheral blood mononuclear cells. The part of the CDR3 DNA that was read is TGTGCCAGCAGTTCGGACAGGGACTTAGCCAAAAACATT. The encoded protein is CASSSDRDLAKNI. The CDR3 in full is CASSSDRDLAKNIQYF.